Following are 23 T cell receptor beta chains from one sample sequenced in a study of T cell changes during pregnancy in multiple sclerosis. Using immunoSEQ multiplex PCR, the repertoire was profiled, and TCRdb retains in-frame clones only, with some absent. The sample lists some 70,000 clones, more than 80% occurring once. This specimen was peripheral blood, taken in the second trimester of pregnancy. The receptors derive from a female donor with multiple sclerosis, enrolled in a pregnancy study.

This chain links TRBV12-5 with TRBJ2-1; the match to TRBD1 covers 7 bases. V was pared by 6 bases and J by 7 bases, with 9 bases of the junction left unmatched. The CDR3 is 14 residues long. The germline V gene has CDR1 LGHNT and CDR2 FRNRAP. The CDR3 loop is CASGAGTAPNEQFF. CDR3 DNA: TGTGCTAGTGGAGCCGGGACAGCCCCGAATGAGCAGTTCTTC.

Concerning this clone itself: One end of the junction does not line up with germline, which may come from a read error. The chain recombines TRBV9 with TRBJ2-1; TRBD2 matches at 9 bases. This CDR3 region has 12 residues. Germline V gene sequence: CDR1 SGDLS, CDR2 YYNGEE. The CDR3 protein is CASNDGGTSLIF. The CDR3 DNA sequence: TGTGCCAGCAACGACGGAGGGACTAGCTTGATCTTC.

The chain carries TRBV19 and TRBJ2-5; the D gene is possibly TRBD1 (6 bases). Trimming took off 2 bases at V and 1 base at J, with 8 bases between the two ends. Germline-derived CDR1 and CDR2 are LNHDA and SQIVND (reference sequence). The CDR3 is 14 amino acids. The CDR3 spells CASSIRGIQETQYF. The CDR3 DNA reads as TGTGCCAGTAGTATAAGGGGGATCCAAGAGACCCAGTACTTC.

This sequence joins TRBV7-2 and TRBJ2-1; possible D gene TRBD2, 5 bases. Germline lookup yields CDR1 SGHTA and CDR2 FQGNSA. The CDR3 has 10 amino acids. With 5 bases removed from V and 12 bases from J, the gap between germline ends came to 8 bases. CDR3 nucleotides: TGTGCCAGCAGCGCCGGGGTGCAGTTCTTC. Translated, it gives CASSAGVQFF.

The CDR3 DNA reads as TGTGCCAGCAGCTCACGAAGGCTACTATCCGAAAACATTCAGTACTTC. Translating gives CASSSRRLLSENIQYF. V is TRBV7-2 and J is TRBJ2-4, with D unclear. V lost 4 bases, J lost 5 bases, and 18 bases lay in between. The CDR3 is made up of 16 amino acids. Germline-derived CDR1 and CDR2 are SGHTA and FQGNSA.

This clone showed up just once. The rearrangement joins TRBV5-6 to TRBJ2-6; D is possibly TRBD2 (5 bases). This CDR3 has 19 residues. Trimming took 2 bases from V and 0 from J, leaving 18 bases between them. In germline, CDR1 is SGHDT, CDR2 YYEEEE. The CDR3: CASSLAVQLFGSGANVLTF. The CDR3 DNA reads as TGTGCCAGCAGCTTAGCGGTCCAACTTTTTGGCTCTGGGGCCAACGTCCTGACTTTC.

The V and J genes are TRBV2 and TRBJ2-2; TRBD2 is a possible D gene (6 bases). The V gene lost 6 bases and the J gene lost 6 bases, with 14 bases spanning the gap. Looked up from germline, CDR1 is SNHLY and CDR2 is FYNNEI. The CDR3 length is 14 residues. For the CDR3, the DNA is TGTGCCAGCAGGGGGACTTTTAATCCCGGGGAGCTGTTTTTT. Protein: CASRGTFNPGELFF.

The rearrangement links TRBV10-3 to TRBJ1-6, with 7 bases that match TRBD1. The J segment lost 9 bases and the V segment lost 0 bases, leaving 5 bases of the junction unmatched. The CDR3 is made up of 15 amino acids. CDR1 is ENHRY and CDR2 is SYGVKD in the germline V gene. CDR3 protein: CAISESGGRVSPLHF. The CDR3 coding sequence is TGTGCCATCAGTGAGTCAGGGGGCAGGGTTTCACCCCTCCACTTT.

The chain has TRBV29-1 and TRBJ2-7; 9 nucleotides line up with TRBD1. The germline CDR1 and CDR2 sequences are SQVTM and ANQGSEA. V gave up 7 bases and J gave up 5 bases; unmatched junction bases: 9. The CDR3 has 13 amino acids. The CDR3 region has the DNA TGCAGCGGGGGGGGACAGGGACGTAACGAGCAGTACTTC. Translating gives CSGGGQGRNEQYF.

A single count supports this clone. The rearrangement uses TRBV6-5 and TRBJ1-2; weak D call: TRBD1 (5 bases). Trimming pared 2 bases from V and 8 bases from J, leaving 15 bases between. This CDR3 comprises 14 residues. Looked up from germline, CDR1 is MNHEY and CDR2 is SVGAGI. DNA for the CDR3: TGTGCCAGCAGTTACGGGGGGAATACCGGCGGCTACACCTTC. Residues: CASSYGGNTGGYTF.

The table lists this clone with a count of one. The chain employs TRBV5-1 and TRBJ2-5, with 7 bases matching TRBD1. The V segment lost 3 bases and the J segment 4 bases; nucleotides outside the gene matches: 6. The CDR3 sequence is 14 residues long. CDR1 is SGHRS, CDR2 YFSETQ, per germline. CDR3 coding DNA: TGCGCCAGCAGCTCGGGACAGTTAGGAGAGACCCAGTACTTC. Its protein product is CASSSGQLGETQYF.

The chain links TRBV5-1 to TRBJ2-3; the D gene is possibly TRBD2 (5 bases). This CDR3 contains 16 residues. CDR1 and CDR2 (germline): SGHRS, YFSETQ. Between the trimmed V and J ends, which lost 0 bases and 3 bases, there was a span of 14 bases. CDR3 protein: CASSLAPRGGTDTQYF. The CDR3 nucleotides read TGCGCCAGCAGCTTGGCCCCCCGAGGCGGGACAGATACGCAGTATTTT.

The chain employs TRBV9 and TRBJ2-3; 8 nucleotides agree with TRBD1. The CDR3 spans 17 residues. CDR1 and CDR2 (germline): SGDLS, YYNGEE. With V trimmed by 4 bases and J by 0 bases, 10 bases remained unmatched. The CDR3 DNA reads TGTGCCAGCAGCCCCGGGACAGGCATTTCTAGCACAGATACGCAGTATTTT. Its translation is CASSPGTGISSTDTQYF.

This chain connects TRBV6-4 to TRBJ2-3; D is perhaps TRBD2 (5 bases). The germline gives CDR1 MRHNA, CDR2 SNTAGT. Trimming stripped 6 bases from V and 2 bases from J, with 12 bases between. The CDR3 runs to 14 residues. The DNA for the CDR3 is TGTGCCAGCAGCGAAGCGGTTGACACAGATACGCAGTATTTT. Its translation: CASSEAVDTDTQYF.

The rearrangement joins TRBV5-6 to TRBJ1-2; D unclear. The germline V gene encodes CDR1 SGHDT and CDR2 YYEEEE. The CDR3 runs to 16 residues. Trimming stripped 0 bases from V and 4 bases from J, with 16 bases between. CDR3 DNA sequence: TGTGCCAGCAGCTTGGTCTCTCCTAACAGAGTCTATGGCTACACCTTC. Its translation is CASSLVSPNRVYGYTF.

The chain carries TRBV19 and TRBJ1-4; D possibly corresponds to TRBD1 (6 bases). This CDR3 spans 14 amino acids. Germline loops: CDR1 LNHDA, CDR2 SQIVND (reference sequence). The V gene lost 10 bases and the J gene lost 8 bases, with 20 bases spanning the gap. The CDR3 sequence: CATRRTTGLEKLFF. The CDR3 coding sequence is TGTGCCACCCGCCGGACAACAGGGCTGGAAAAACTGTTTTTT.

This sequence joins TRBV6-6 and TRBJ1-6; D perhaps matches TRBD1 (5 bases). The CDR3 is 15 amino acids. In germline, CDR1 is MNHNY, CDR2 SVGAGI (reference sequence). V lost 6 bases and J lost 7, with 16 bases in between. CDR3 protein: CASRGGEGTNSPLHF. In DNA form, the CDR3 reads TGTGCCAGCAGGGGAGGGGAGGGCACCAATTCACCCCTCCACTTT.

This rearrangement joins TRBV14 to TRBJ2-7; TRBD1 agrees at 7 bases. The CDR3 length is 13 residues. Germline values: CDR1 SGHDN, CDR2 FVKESK. The J segment lost 2 bases and the V segment lost 3 bases, leaving 1 base of the junction unmatched. The CDR3 region is CASSQTGPYEQYF. Written as DNA, the CDR3 is TGTGCCAGCAGCCAGACAGGGCCCTACGAGCAGTACTTC.

The genes are TRBV6-1 and TRBJ2-7; 8 nucleotides match TRBD2. After removal of 0 bases from V and 2 bases from J, the junction contained 3 bases not matched to a gene. There are 15 residues in the CDR3. Germline CDR1 is MNHNS and CDR2 is SASEGT. In DNA form, the CDR3 reads TGTGCCAGCAGTGAAGCGCGGGGGGCCCCCTACGAGCAGTACTTC. Translated, it gives CASSEARGAPYEQYF.

V and J are TRBV7-2 and TRBJ2-7, with a tentative D call TRBD2 (6 bases). The CDR3 has 13 residues. The V and J ends lost 5 bases and 0 bases respectively, with 8 bases between them. CDR1 and CDR2 (germline): SGHTA, FQGNSA. DNA for the CDR3: TGTGCCAGCAGCCGGGGGAGCTCCTACGAGCAGTACTTC. Translation gives CASSRGSSYEQYF. The complete variable domain, with remaining parts taken from reference TRBV7-2 and TRBJ2-7, reads GAGVSQSPSNKVTEKGKDVELRCDPISGHTALYWYRQSLGQGLEFLIYFQGNSAPDKSGLPSDRFSAERTGGSVSTLTIQRTQQEDSAVYLCASSRGSSYEQYFGPGTRLTVT.

This chain links TRBV12-5 with TRBJ2-3, with D perhaps matching TRBD1 (6 bases). Germline assignment: CDR1 LGHNT and CDR2 FRNRAP. The CDR3 runs to 14 residues. Trimming shortened V by 5 bases and J by 6 bases, and 15 bases separated the two germline ends. Here the CDR3 DNA reads TGTGCTAGTGGTCCGCCCGACAGGCATGATACGCAGTATTTT. It encodes CASGPPDRHDTQYF.

This chain connects TRBV9 to TRBJ1-3; 8 bases agree with TRBD1. The germline V gene has CDR1 SGDLS and CDR2 YYNGEE. The CDR3 runs 14 residues. J was trimmed by 4 bases and V by 3 bases; bases with no gene match: 3. CDR3 sequence reads: CASSGRGPGNTIYF. CDR3 bases: TGTGCCAGCAGCGGCAGGGGGCCGGGAAACACCATATATTTT.

This clone showed up just once. The V and J genes are TRBV2 and TRBJ2-4; possibly TRBD2 for D (5 bases). V was trimmed by 3 bases and J by 0 bases, leaving 15 bases between them. From germline, CDR1 is SNHLY and CDR2 FYNNEI. The CDR3 runs 17 residues. DNA for the CDR3: TGTGCCAGCAGTGAGATGGCAGGTCGGGGAGCCAAAAACATTCAGTACTTC. It translates to CASSEMAGRGAKNIQYF.